The 25 T cell receptor beta chains below all came from one sample that was sequenced in a study of T-cell memory formation after mild COVID-19. TCRdb reanalysed the 5' RACE reads using MiXCR and keeps one entry per CDR3 protein. The table shows about 13,000 distinct CDR3 sequences, with approximately 19% occurring only once. Sequencing input: PBMCs or a T cell subset sorted from them (not recorded which). The receptors were gathered from an adult woman who had mild COVID-19 (a few samples of this study predate the infection). Cell type and time point are not known.

This chain joins TRBV7-9 and TRBJ1-1, with 7 bases matching TRBD1. From germline, CDR1 is SEHNR and CDR2 FQNEAQ (reference sequence). This CDR3 has 15 residues. V trimming: 3 bases; J trimming: 3 bases; junction bases outside the gene matches: 7. The CDR3 region is CASSFRRGRDTEAFF. The CDR3 nucleotides are TGTGCCAGCAGCTTCAGGAGGGGGCGCGACACTGAAGCTTTCTTT.

This clonotype was recorded at least ten times. The chain employs TRBV5-1 and TRBJ2-1; D is perhaps TRBD2 (6 bases). Germline V gene sequence: CDR1 SGHRS, CDR2 YFSETQ. V lost 1 base and J lost 7, with 12 bases in between. The CDR3 contains 14 residues. The CDR3 DNA sequence: TGCGCCAGCAGCTTGTGGAACCGGGGGAATGAGCAGTTCTTC. Its protein is CASSLWNRGNEQFF. The variable domain in full, with the rest retrieved from reference TRBV5-1 and TRBJ2-1, is KAGVTQTPRYLIKTRGQQVTLSCSPISGHRSVSWYQQTPGQGLQFLFEYFSETQRNKGNFPGRFSGRQFSNSRSEMNVSTLELGDSALYLCASSLWNRGNEQFFGPGTRLTVL.

Many counts were recorded for this clonotype. The chain carries TRBV7-3 and TRBJ2-2; 11 bases align to TRBD1. The CDR3 is 16 amino acids. Germline V lookup: CDR1 SGHTA, CDR2 FQGTGA. With V trimmed by 1 base and J by 6 bases, 4 bases remained unmatched. CDR3 in amino acids: CASSLKKGQGAGELFF. The DNA of the CDR3 is TGTGCCAGCAGCTTAAAAAAGGGACAGGGGGCCGGGGAGCTGTTTTTT.

CDR3 coding DNA: TGTGCCAGCAGCGTAGCAGGGGCGAACACTGAAGCTTTCTTT. Protein sequence: CASSVAGANTEAFF. This chain links TRBV9 with TRBJ1-1, with TRBD1 as a possible D gene (6 bases). Germline CDR1 and CDR2: SGDLS and YYNGEE. The ends were cut back, 0 bases at V and 1 base at J, with 7 bases in the middle. The CDR3 contains 14 residues.

There are many counts of this clonotype. This chain joins TRBV3-1 and TRBJ2-1; possible D gene TRBD2, 5 bases. V lost 1 base to trimming and J lost 6 bases, with 19 bases between them. Per the germline V gene, CDR1 is LGHDT and CDR2 is YNNKEL (reference sequence). This CDR3 region has 17 residues. CDR3 in amino acids: CASSQVRGQKSSNEQFF. CDR3 nucleotide sequence: TGTGCCAGCAGCCAAGTACGGGGTCAAAAAAGCAGCAATGAGCAGTTCTTC.

This chain connects TRBV4-2 to TRBJ2-5, with TRBD2 matching 9 bases. The germline V gene encodes CDR1 LGHNA and CDR2 YNFKEQ. The length of the CDR3 is 17 residues. The V segment lost 1 base and the J segment 0 bases; nucleotides outside the gene matches: 6. CDR3 loop: CASSQGQRLADQETQYF. In DNA form, the CDR3 reads TGTGCCAGCAGCCAAGGACAGAGACTAGCGGACCAAGAGACCCAGTACTTC.

V is TRBV7-2 and J is TRBJ2-5, with D hard to call. The CDR3 has 13 residues. The V gene's germline CDR1 is SGHTA and CDR2 FQGNSA. V lost 2 bases and J lost 5, with 9 bases in between. CDR3: CASSLSPAETQYF. The CDR3 DNA sequence: TGTGCCAGCAGCTTAAGTCCCGCGGAGACCCAGTACTTC.

This clonotype was detected ten times or more. The chain employs TRBV4-1 and TRBJ2-3, with a possible D match to TRBD2 (5 bases). This CDR3 region has 15 residues. Germline CDR1 is MGHRA and CDR2 is YSYEKL. Trimming pared 4 bases from V and 5 bases from J, leaving 16 bases between. CDR3 DNA: TGCGCCAGCAGCCCGCTTTGGGTCGCGGGAGATACGCAGTATTTT. Its protein is CASSPLWVAGDTQYF.

This clonotype was observed many times. V is TRBV7-3 and J is TRBJ2-1, with 8 bases matching TRBD2. The ends lost 2 bases at V and 1 base at J; junction bases unmatched: 13. Germline CDR1 SGHTA, CDR2 FQGTGA. CDR3 length: 19 amino acids. The CDR3 loop reads CASSLVGITSGASYNEQFF. Here the CDR3 DNA reads TGTGCCAGCAGCTTAGTGGGGATTACTAGCGGAGCTTCCTACAATGAGCAGTTCTTC.

This clonotype was seen many times. The DNA of the CDR3 is TGTGCCAGCAGCTTAATAGGGAGTACTGAAGCTTTCTTT. Protein sequence: CASSLIGSTEAFF. This chain links TRBV7-3 with TRBJ1-1, with D hard to call. The CDR3 spans 13 residues. Per germline, CDR1 SGHTA and CDR2 FQGTGA. The germline V and J ends were trimmed by 1 base and 5 bases, with 8 bases remaining between them.

The V gene is TRBV25-1, the J gene TRBJ1-2, with D hard to call. Germline V CDR1 and CDR2: MGHDK, SYGVNS. Trimming shortened V by 3 bases and J by 4 bases, and 21 bases separated the two germline ends. The CDR3 runs 17 residues. The CDR3 spells CASSEMTGPNQPYGYTF. The CDR3 DNA follows: TGTGCCAGCAGTGAGATGACCGGGCCCAACCAACCCTATGGCTACACCTTC.

This clonotype was detected many times. The chain has TRBV5-4 and TRBJ2-7; tentatively, D is TRBD1 or TRBD2 (5 bases each). This CDR3 region has 17 residues. In germline, CDR1 is SGHNT, CDR2 YYREEE (reference sequence). The V end lost 5 bases, the J end lost 2 bases, and 23 bases lay between the germline ends. The chain's CDR3 is CASSHPFVGGQAYEQYF. Written as DNA, the CDR3 is TGTGCCAGCAGTCATCCCTTCGTAGGAGGACAAGCCTACGAGCAGTACTTC.

There are many counts of this clonotype. The V call is TRBV7-6, the J call TRBJ1-1; no clear D gene. Trimming pared 0 bases from V and 4 bases from J, leaving 15 bases between. CDR1 is SGHVS and CDR2 is FNYEAQ in the germline V gene. This CDR3 is 16 amino acids long. The CDR3 reads CASSLAAHRGFTEAFF. The DNA of the CDR3 is TGTGCCAGCAGCTTAGCGGCTCATCGGGGATTCACTGAAGCTTTCTTT.

This clonotype was observed at least ten times. V and J are TRBV12-3 or TRBV12-4 and TRBJ2-3; unclear D gene. There are 15 residues in the CDR3. V was shortened by 2 bases and J by 2 bases, with 11 bases between the two germline ends. The CDR3 DNA reads as TGTGCCAGCAGTTTATGGCCCCCTCCCACAGATACGCAGTATTTT. Translating it yields CASSLWPPPTDTQYF.

This clonotype has ten or more counts. The chain combines TRBV29-1 with TRBJ2-1; D may be TRBD2 (6 bases). With 3 bases removed from V and 0 bases from J, the gap between germline ends came to 15 bases. Germline V gene sequence: CDR1 SQVTM, CDR2 ANQGSEA. The CDR3 is 16 amino acids. CDR3 sequence reads: CSVEGGDLFSYNEQFF. DNA of the CDR3: TGCAGCGTTGAGGGCGGGGATCTTTTCTCCTACAATGAGCAGTTCTTC.

Ten or more counts support this clonotype. The chain employs TRBV2 and TRBJ1-5; D remains unclear. This CDR3 is 15 amino acids long. Germline loops: CDR1 SNHLY, CDR2 FYNNEI. V lost 3 bases and J 1 base, leaving 10 bases between the germline ends. The CDR3 nucleotides are TGTGCCAGCAGTGAGGGAGGTGTGAGCAATCAGCCCCAGCATTTT. This translates into CASSEGGVSNQPQHF.

Turning to this clonotype: Just one base apart from a much larger clone, this may be a read error. Because the CDR3's place on the DNA is in doubt, the DNA is left out and the CDR3 is given as listed by TCRdb. V and J are TRBV7-5 and TRBJ1-2; the listed D gene, TRBD1, was not tested against the DNA. TRBV7-5 is flagged as a pseudogene. The CDR3 length is 18 residues, termini included. The chain's CDR3 is CFSVSEVWWDWEDYGYTF.

In its sample, this clonotype was seen a few times. This rearrangement joins TRBV2 to TRBJ2-1; 8 nucleotides agree with TRBD2. Germline values: CDR1 SNHLY, CDR2 FYNNEI. This CDR3 is built from 15 residues. V dropped 2 bases and J dropped 3; count of bases not matched to a gene: 3. The CDR3: CASSEQAGVYNEQFF. The CDR3 coding sequence is TGTGCCAGCAGTGAACAAGCGGGAGTCTACAATGAGCAGTTCTTC.

This clonotype was detected ten times or more. The rearrangement joins TRBV7-3 to TRBJ1-1; D unresolved. Germline V gene sequence: CDR1 SGHTA, CDR2 FQGTGA. With 2 bases removed from V and 1 base from J, the gap between germline ends came to 5 bases. The CDR3 has 13 amino acids. CDR3 nucleotide sequence: TGTGCCAGCAGCTTAGGAAGGAACACTGAAGCTTTCTTT. As protein: CASSLGRNTEAFF.

There are many counts of this clonotype. This CDR3 is CASSFAGAYYEQYF. The CDR3 DNA sequence: TGTGCCAGCAGCTTCGCGGGGGCCTATTACGAGCAGTACTTC. This rearrangement joins TRBV11-2 to TRBJ2-7; a weak D match, TRBD2 (7 bases). In germline, CDR1 is SGHAT, CDR2 FQNNGV. This CDR3 region has 14 residues. The V and J ends lost 3 bases and 4 bases respectively, with 13 bases between them. Filled out from reference TRBV11-2 and TRBJ2-7, the complete variable domain reads EAGVAQSPRYKIIEKRQSVAFWCNPISGHATLYWYQQILGQGPKLLIQFQNNGVVDDSQLPKDRFSAERLKGVDSTLKIQPAKLEDSAVYLCASSFAGAYYEQYFGPGTRLTVT.

This clonotype has a count of ten or more. CDR3 sequence: CASSSTSGGDYEQYF. CDR3 bases: TGTGCCAGCAGTTCGACTAGCGGGGGGGACTACGAGCAGTACTTC. The chain is built from TRBV27 and TRBJ2-7; TRBD2 agrees at 14 bases. The CDR3 spans 15 residues. From germline, CDR1 is MNHEY and CDR2 SMNVEV (reference sequence). Trimming cost V 4 bases and J 3 bases; bases outside gene matches: 2.

This clonotype was seen repeatedly, ten times or more. The V and J genes are TRBV6-2 or TRBV6-3 and TRBJ1-1, with D unclear. Germline loops: CDR1 MNHEY, CDR2 SVGEGT. V dropped 9 bases and J dropped 7 bases, with 21 bases sitting between them. This CDR3 contains 14 residues. CDR3 sequence reads: CASHDRGRYIEAFF. CDR3 sequence (DNA): TGTGCCAGTCACGACCGCGGGAGGTATATTGAAGCTTTCTTT.

This clonotype appeared many times. The V gene is TRBV4-1, the J gene TRBJ2-3; D might be TRBD1 or TRBD2, each matching 5 bases. Per germline, CDR1 MGHRA and CDR2 YSYEKL. Trimming cost V 1 base and J 2 bases, with 7 bases left between them. CDR3 size: 14 residues. The CDR3 reads CASSQVGVTDTQYF. In nucleotides, the CDR3 is TGCGCCAGCAGCCAAGTGGGGGTCACAGATACGCAGTATTTT.

Many counts were recorded for this clonotype. The chain links TRBV29-1 to TRBJ2-1; the D is unclear. The germline V gene encodes CDR1 SQVTM and CDR2 ANQGSEA. CDR3 size: 12 residues. V lost 5 bases, J lost 8 bases, and 13 bases lay in between. The CDR3 DNA reads TGCAGCGTTTCCGTCCAGGTGTATGAGCAGTTCTTC. Amino acids: CSVSVQVYEQFF.

V usage is TRBV7-8 and J usage is TRBJ1-2, with D uncertain. Germline V lookup: CDR1 SGHVS, CDR2 FQNEAQ. The germline V and J ends were trimmed by 0 bases and 6 bases, with 17 bases remaining between them. The CDR3 covers 16 residues. The CDR3 region is CASSLAVRTSWDGYTF. Written as DNA, the CDR3 is TGTGCCAGCAGCTTAGCGGTTCGGACCTCCTGGGATGGCTACACCTTC.